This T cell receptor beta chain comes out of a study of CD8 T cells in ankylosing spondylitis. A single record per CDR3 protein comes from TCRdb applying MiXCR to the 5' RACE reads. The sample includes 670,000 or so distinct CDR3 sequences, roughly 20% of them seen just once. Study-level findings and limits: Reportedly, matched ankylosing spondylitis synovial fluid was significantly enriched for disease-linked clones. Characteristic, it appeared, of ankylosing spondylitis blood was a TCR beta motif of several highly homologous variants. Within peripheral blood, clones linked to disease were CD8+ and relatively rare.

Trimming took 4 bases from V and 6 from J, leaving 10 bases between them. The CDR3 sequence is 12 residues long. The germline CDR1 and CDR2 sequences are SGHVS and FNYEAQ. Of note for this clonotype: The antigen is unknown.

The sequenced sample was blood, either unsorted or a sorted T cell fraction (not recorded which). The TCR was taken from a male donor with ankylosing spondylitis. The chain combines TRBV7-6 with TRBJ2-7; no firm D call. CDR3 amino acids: CASSWDGSEQYF. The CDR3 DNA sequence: TGTGCCAGCAGCTGGGATGGAAGCGAGCAGTACTTC. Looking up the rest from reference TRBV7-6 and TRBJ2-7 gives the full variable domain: GAGVSQSPRYKVTKRGQDVALRCDPISGHVSLYWYRQALGQGPEFLTYFNYEAQQDKSGLPNDRFSAERPEGSISTLTIQRTEQRDSAMYRCASSWDGSEQYFGPGTRLTVT.